This is a list of T cell receptor beta chains from one sample in a study of a mutant IDH1 vaccine in newly diagnosed glioma. The antigens these receptors bind are not known. The data were produced by immunoSEQ multiplex PCR, yet TCRdb's version contains in-frame clones alone and is incomplete. Among some 29,000 clones, around 90% were seen once, and the ten largest hold over 2.5%. The sample consisted of peripheral blood mononuclear cells (PBMCs), taken from a glioma patient whose treatment included an IDH1 peptide vaccine. Receptors were obtained from a middle-aged woman with glioma. Some clones in this sample may be carry-over from other donors' samples. CDR3s include the opening cysteine and the closing phenylalanine or tryptophan. A D gene is named only where the DNA matches it firmly. Clone size is not always given. Where it is, it says once, few, many or a class for expanded clones.

CDR3nt	CDR3aa	v_gene	j_gene	abundance	d_gene
TGTGCCAGCAGTCCGACCGGGAACTTCCACAATGAGCAGTTCTTC	CASSPTGNFHNEQFF	TRBV28	TRBJ2-1	-	-
TGTGCCAGCAGTGATCCCCCTAACTATGGCTACACCTTC	CASSDPPNYGYTF	TRBV6-1	TRBJ1-2	-	-
TGTGCCAGCAGCCTTTACAATCAGCCCCAGCATTTT	CASSLYNQPQHF	TRBV7-8	TRBJ1-5	-	-
TGTGCCAGCAGTGAATATGGCGGGAACCGCTACAATGAGCAGTTCTTC	CASSEYGGNRYNEQFF	TRBV25-1	TRBJ2-1	once	-
TGTGCCAGCAGTTTGTGGAGGGCTGTGGTTGGCTACACCTTC	CASSLWRAVVGYTF	TRBV28	TRBJ1-2	once	-
TGCGCCAGCAGCTCGGACACTCTAGCCAAAAACATTCAGTACTTC	CASSSDTLAKNIQYF	TRBV5-1	TRBJ2-4	-	-
TGCGCCAGCAGCCAAGATGGACTAGCGGAAAATGAGCAGTTCTTC	CASSQDGLAENEQFF	TRBV4-1	TRBJ2-1	-	TRBD2
TGTGCCAGCAGCTTAGGGGGCAGGTCCGAAGCTTTCTTT	CASSLGGRSEAFF	TRBV7-2	TRBJ1-1	-	-
TGCGCCAGCAGCTTAGCAATGCGAGCGAACACCGGGGAGCTGTTTTTT	CASSLAMRANTGELFF	TRBV5-1	TRBJ2-2	-	-
TGTGCCAGCAGTGACTCGACAGGGGGCAATGAGCAGTTCTTC	CASSDSTGGNEQFF	TRBV6-4	TRBJ2-1	few	TRBD1
TGTGCCAGTAGTCGCCGAGCTGGGGGGTCTGGGGCCAACGTCCTGACTTTC	CASSRRAGGSGANVLTF	TRBV19	TRBJ2-6	-	-
TGTGCCAGCAGCTTATCATACGAGCAGTACTTC	CASSLSYEQYF	TRBV7-2	TRBJ2-7	-	-
TGTGCCAGTAGTATCGGCGGGGGGGCTGGGGAGACCCAGTACTTC	CASSIGGGAGETQYF	TRBV19	TRBJ2-5	-	TRBD2
TGTGCCAGCAGCTTCGACAGGGAGAGCAATCAGCCCCAGCATTTT	CASSFDRESNQPQHF	TRBV7-2	TRBJ1-5	-	TRBD1
TGCGCCAGCAGCCACCCGGGACAGGGGAGATCCTACGAGCAGTACTTC	CASSHPGQGRSYEQYF	TRBV4-1	TRBJ2-7	-	TRBD1
TGTGCCAGCAGCCCGCGGGAAGGGGACGGAAACACCATATATTTT	CASSPREGDGNTIYF	TRBV4-2	TRBJ1-3	medium-sized	-
TGTGCCAGCAGCTTGGGCCCAATCTTGACAGGGCCCTCACCCCTCCACTTT	CASSLGPILTGPSPLHF	TRBV5-4	TRBJ1-6	-	TRBD1
TGTGCCAGCTCAGGGGGAGAGGGGCAGCCCCAGCATTTT	CASSGGEGQPQHF	TRBV18	TRBJ1-5	-	-
TGTGCCACCAGCCTCAGCGGGAATGGCTACGAGCAGTACTTC	CATSLSGNGYEQYF	TRBV15	TRBJ2-7	-	TRBD2
TGTGCCAGCAGCCGGGACTGGAACACCGGGGAGCTGTTTTTT	CASSRDWNTGELFF	TRBV6-5	TRBJ2-2	-	-
TGTGCCAGCAGCTTAGAAGGTGATTATAATTCACCCCTCCACTTT	CASSLEGDYNSPLHF	TRBV7-9	TRBJ1-6	-	-
TGTGCCAGCAGCTTGGGTTGCCCCTACAATGAGCAGTTCTTC	CASSLGCPYNEQFF	TRBV7-2	TRBJ2-1	-	-
TGTGCCAGCAGCGAGGGGGATCAGCCCCAGCATTTT	CASSEGDQPQHF	TRBV6-6	TRBJ1-5	-	-
TGCAGTGCTGGGGACTCCTACGAGCAGTACTTC	CSAGDSYEQYF	TRBV20-1	TRBJ2-7	-	-
TGCGCCAGCAGCCAAGAAGACCGCGACGGTTCCAATGAGCAGTTCTTC	CASSQEDRDGSNEQFF	TRBV4-3	TRBJ2-1	-	-
TGTGCCAGCAGCTTAGGAGGGGACGGGGTTAAGCAGTTCTTC	CASSLGGDGVKQFF	TRBV7-2	TRBJ2-1	-	-
TGTGCCAGCATGGGGAGCGGGGACCTACAAGAGACCCAGTACTTC	CASMGSGDLQETQYF	TRBV28	TRBJ2-5	-	TRBD2
TGTGCCAGCAATACGGGGGACAGGGGTAGTGGAAACACCATATATTTT	CASNTGDRGSGNTIYF	TRBV28	TRBJ1-3	-	TRBD1
TGTGCCAGCAGCCAAGTCGAGGGGGTAGCGGGGGGGAACGATACGCAGTATTTT	CASSQVEGVAGGNDTQYF	TRBV4-2	TRBJ2-3	-	TRBD2
TGTGCCAGCAGCCAAGTTCCGTCTCCTCTGCGGGAAGCCAAAAACATTCAGTACTTC	CASSQVPSPLREAKNIQYF	TRBV4-2	TRBJ2-4	once	-
TGTGCCAGTAGTTCGGGGACTAGCGGCCAAGAGACCCAGTACTTC	CASSSGTSGQETQYF	TRBV19	TRBJ2-5	-	TRBD2
TGTGCCAGCAGGGTGACTAGTGCGGAGACCCAGTACTTC	CASRVTSAETQYF	TRBV7-9	TRBJ2-5	-	-
TGTGCCAGCAGTTTGCACAGGGCACAAGAGACCCAGTACTTC	CASSLHRAQETQYF	TRBV28	TRBJ2-5	-	-
TGTGCCAGCAGCAAACAGGTTCCCGGGGAGCTGTTTTTT	CASSKQVPGELFF	TRBV11-3	TRBJ2-2	-	-
TGCAGCGTCATAGGTGGCATGAACACTGAAGCTTTCTTT	CSVIGGMNTEAFF	TRBV29-1	TRBJ1-1	once	-
TGTGCCAGCAGCGGGGGCCTTGCCGAGAGCGAGACCTACGAGCAGTACTTC	CASSGGLAESETYEQYF	TRBV7-8	TRBJ2-7	few	-
TGTGCCAGCACGAATGGGATCTATGGCTACACCTTC	CASTNGIYGYTF	TRBV6-5	TRBJ1-2	-	-
TGTGCCAGCAGTTTCGATGGGACAGGAGACCAGACCCAGTACTTC	CASSFDGTGDQTQYF	TRBV27	TRBJ2-5	once	TRBD1
TGTGCCAGCAGCCGGGATCGGACGGGGGGCGTTTCAGTGCCGAATCAGCCCCAGCATTTT	CASSRDRTGGVSVPNQPQHF	TRBV21-1	TRBJ1-5	-	-
TGTGCCAGCGATCGAAAAGCCGGGGACTTTTTT	CASDRKAGDFF	TRBV11-3	TRBJ1-4	-	-
TGTGCCAGCAGCCGGGGGTCCGGGTATGGCTACACCTTC	CASSRGSGYGYTF	TRBV4-2	TRBJ1-2	-	-
TGTGCCAGCAGCCCACCCTTGGGGCCTGAAGCTTTCTTT	CASSPPLGPEAFF	TRBV11-2	TRBJ1-1	-	-
TGTGCCAGCAGTCCTCTGGACAGTACGGCCAATCAGCCCCAGCATTTT	CASSPLDSTANQPQHF	TRBV28	TRBJ1-5	-	-
TGTGCCAGCAACAGACAGGGCTTTGAGGGCTACACCTTC	CASNRQGFEGYTF	TRBV7-9	TRBJ1-2	-	TRBD1
TGTGCCGTAGGGAAGACAGGGACTAATAGCAATCAGCCCCAGCATTTT	CAVGKTGTNSNQPQHF	TRBV19	TRBJ1-5	-	TRBD1
TGTGCCAGCAGTTCAGGACAGGGAGGCAATCAGCCCCAGCATTTT	CASSSGQGGNQPQHF	TRBV6-5	TRBJ1-5	-	TRBD1
TGCGCCAGCAGCTTGGGGGACGAGCAGTACTTC	CASSLGDEQYF	TRBV5-1	TRBJ2-7	-	-
TGTGCCAGCAGCGACGGACAGGCCTATGGCTACACCTTC	CASSDGQAYGYTF	TRBV9	TRBJ1-2	-	TRBD1
TGCAGCGTCCGCAGGGCCCCCGGCGGGGAGCTGTTTTTT	CSVRRAPGGELFF	TRBV29-1	TRBJ2-2	-	-
TGTGCCATCCCTAGCGGGGGGACAGATACGCAGTATTTT	CAIPSGGTDTQYF	TRBV10-3	TRBJ2-3	-	TRBD2
TGTGCCAGCAGTGAAATTTCTCTCACTAGCAGCCAAGAGACCCAGTACTTC	CASSEISLTSSQETQYF	TRBV2	TRBJ2-5	few	-
TGTGCCAGCAGCGTCGACAGGGGGCGCCGGGAAGGGGGCTACACCTTC	CASSVDRGRREGGYTF	TRBV9	TRBJ1-2	-	TRBD1
TGTGCCAGCAGCTCCCGACAGGGATGGCCCTACGAGCAGTACTTC	CASSSRQGWPYEQYF	TRBV13	TRBJ2-7	-	TRBD1
TGTGCCACCGCGCTGCGGGAGGGCCGCAGGGATGAGCAGTTCTTC	CATALREGRRDEQFF	TRBV15	TRBJ2-1	-	TRBD2
TGTGCTAGCAGCTTAGCGAGACGGATCTATAGCAATCAGCCCCAGCATTTT	CASSLARRIYSNQPQHF	TRBV7-7	TRBJ1-5	few	-